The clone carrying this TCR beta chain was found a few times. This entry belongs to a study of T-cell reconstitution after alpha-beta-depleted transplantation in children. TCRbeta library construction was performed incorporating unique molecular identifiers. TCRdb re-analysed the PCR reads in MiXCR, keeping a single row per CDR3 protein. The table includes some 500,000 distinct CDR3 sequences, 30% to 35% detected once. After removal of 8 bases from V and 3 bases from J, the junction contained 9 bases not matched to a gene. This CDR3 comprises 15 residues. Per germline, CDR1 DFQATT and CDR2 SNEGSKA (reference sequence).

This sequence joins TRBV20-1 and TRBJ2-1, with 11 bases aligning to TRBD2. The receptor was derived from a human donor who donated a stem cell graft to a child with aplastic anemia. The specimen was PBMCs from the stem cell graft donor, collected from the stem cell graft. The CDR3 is CSQTSGDKFYNEQFF. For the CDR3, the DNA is TGCAGTCAGACTAGCGGGGATAAATTCTACAATGAGCAGTTCTTC.